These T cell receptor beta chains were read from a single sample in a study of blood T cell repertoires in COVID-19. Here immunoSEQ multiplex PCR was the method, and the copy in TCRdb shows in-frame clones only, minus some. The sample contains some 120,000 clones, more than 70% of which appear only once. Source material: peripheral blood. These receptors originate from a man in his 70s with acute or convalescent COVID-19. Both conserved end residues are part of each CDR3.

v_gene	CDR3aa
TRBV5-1	CASSPDSRTNEQFF
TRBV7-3	CASSNLAGNSYNEQFF
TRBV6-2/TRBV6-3	CASSRLWERGPRDTQYF
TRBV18	CASSPERLNTGELFF
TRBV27	CASSPGVAGVQETQYF
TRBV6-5	CASSFRGSNTEAFF
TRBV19	CASSIQGGVDGYTF
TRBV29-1	CSVRGIAGGQETQYF
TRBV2	CASKGAGLSGNTIYF
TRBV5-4	CASSLVGGGMDTQYF
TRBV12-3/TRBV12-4	CASSRQGTDTQYF
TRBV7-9	CASSHGGQGFDSNQPQHF
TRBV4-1	CASSQVGTRPSNEQFF
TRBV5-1	CASRLGSGGQGETQYF
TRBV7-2	CATRDRGPNTGELFF
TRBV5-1	CASSLSATNEKLFF
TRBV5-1	CASSPAGATGELFF
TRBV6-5	CASRGQGPGYGYTF
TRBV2	CASSEQQVDTDTQYF
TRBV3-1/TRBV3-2	CASSQRQGLNQPQHF
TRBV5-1	CASSLRDSYNEQFF
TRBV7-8	CASSLPGGLASDTDTQYF
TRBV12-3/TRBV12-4	CASRTGVYTQYF
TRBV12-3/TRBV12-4	CASSFLGSGSFF
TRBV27	CASSGRGFGYTF
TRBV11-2	CASSASLVAGAEAFF
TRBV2	CASRALPGETQYF
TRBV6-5	CASSYSIQRGSNEQFF
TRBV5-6	CASSLGPGSTEAFF
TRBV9	CASSVAGHRNEAFF
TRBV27	CASSSNRGPEAFF
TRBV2	CASSGQGAGTEAFF
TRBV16	CASSQRTGKDSPLHF
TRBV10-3	CAISEFTGAGNTIYF
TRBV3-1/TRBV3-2	CASSHRGGATYEQYF
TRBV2	CASRAGLAGGLGTQYF
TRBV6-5	CASSMERYEAFF
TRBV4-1	CASSQNRGGFYGYTF
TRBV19	CASSRLGGSSYEQYF
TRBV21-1	CASSKGSVGAYQETQYF
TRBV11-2	CASSWGLFEQYF
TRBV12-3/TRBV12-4	CASIYRGGQPQHF
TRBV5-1	CASSLGRGDIQYF
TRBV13	CASRQLGQLYTEAFF
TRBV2	CASSDGGFGQPQHF
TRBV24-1	CATPVGAGGYSGNTIYF
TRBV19	CASTKGLAGSGELFF
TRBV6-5	CASSYELGQFYGYTF
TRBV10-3	CAISDLTDRYNEQFF
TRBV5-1	CASSLAGASTNEKLFF
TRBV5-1	CASRRGYNNSPLHF
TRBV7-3	CASSLTGTSGGRGELFF
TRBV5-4	CASSSYTGELFF
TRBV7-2	CASSPTGLSTDTQYF
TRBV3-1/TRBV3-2	CASSRRGESSYEQYF